This TCR beta chain was captured in a study of blood T cell repertoires in COVID-19. V was clipped by 2 bases and J by 3 bases, with 8 bases between them. Germline V gene lookup returns CDR1 MNHEY and CDR2 SVGAGI. The CDR3 consists of 14 residues. The protocol was immunoSEQ multiplex PCR, while the TCRdb copy is restricted to in-frame clones and leaves out a portion. Here the sample spans about 28,000 clones, roughly 84% being singletons. The sequenced sample was peripheral blood. This clonotype was obtained from a man in his 70s with active COVID-19. The chain joins TRBV6-5 to TRBJ1-5, with D tentatively TRBD1 (5 bases). In nucleotides, the CDR3 is TGTGCCAGCAGTTACGCAGGGCCCAATCAGCCCCAGCATTTT. Residues: CASSYAGPNQPQHF.